This T cell receptor beta chain was sequenced in a study of blood T cell repertoires in COVID-19. Study-wide background: PBMCs, B-cell-depleted T cells, or T cells were the source of the cDNA or gDNA that made up the material.

Seattle's cohort entered during active infection and was followed longitudinally. Under the authors' procedure: Reference gene primer amplification in the assay estimated nucleated cell counts. The method was immunoSEQ multiplex PCR; TCRdb's version includes in-frame clones alone and lacks a portion of them. V, J and clone size derive from that table, while D and trimming were established from the DNA sequence. The profile shows around 180,000 clones, about 81% of them singletons. The CDR3 loop spans 12 amino acids. Deletions cut 5 bases from V and 8 bases from J, with 12 bases between. CDR1 is SGHNT and CDR2 is YENEEA in the germline V gene.

The receptor comes from a woman older than 75 with COVID-19, enrolled during active disease. V usage is TRBV11-3 and J usage is TRBJ1-1, with D tentatively TRBD1 (6 bases). The sequenced material came from peripheral blood. The CDR3, as DNA: TGTGCCAGCAGCCAATTAACAGGGGAAGCTTTCTTT. Protein sequence: CASSQLTGEAFF.